This TCR beta chain was recorded in a study of Ad26.COV2.S vaccination and SARS-CoV-2 variants. Assay used: immunoSEQ multiplex PCR; TCRdb lists only in-frame clones, some missing. The repertoire has approximately 150,000 clones, roughly 85% of them found once; the top ten carry 5%. To note about this clone: Its antigen is unknown.

The study's findings and limits: Similar non-spike TCR breadth was seen in vaccine and placebo recipients. Total T cell responses may have been underestimated by the TCR breadth and depth analyses. Individuals receiving vaccine had higher spike-specific TCR breadth than placebo recipients did. Reported findings describe substantial breadth in spike-specific CD8+ and CD4+ T cell responses following vaccination.

Trimming pared 2 bases from V and 0 bases from J, leaving 14 bases between. CDR1 is SGHAT, CDR2 FQNNGV, per germline. The CDR3 sequence is 16 residues long. The chain links TRBV11-2 to TRBJ2-7; no definite D call. Here the sequenced sample was peripheral blood, taken after recovery from COVID-19. This receptor was taken from a human donor who had recovered from COVID-19. CDR3 region: CASSLKFGVSSYEQYF. For the CDR3, the DNA is TGTGCCAGCAGCTTAAAGTTTGGGGTTAGCTCCTACGAGCAGTACTTC.